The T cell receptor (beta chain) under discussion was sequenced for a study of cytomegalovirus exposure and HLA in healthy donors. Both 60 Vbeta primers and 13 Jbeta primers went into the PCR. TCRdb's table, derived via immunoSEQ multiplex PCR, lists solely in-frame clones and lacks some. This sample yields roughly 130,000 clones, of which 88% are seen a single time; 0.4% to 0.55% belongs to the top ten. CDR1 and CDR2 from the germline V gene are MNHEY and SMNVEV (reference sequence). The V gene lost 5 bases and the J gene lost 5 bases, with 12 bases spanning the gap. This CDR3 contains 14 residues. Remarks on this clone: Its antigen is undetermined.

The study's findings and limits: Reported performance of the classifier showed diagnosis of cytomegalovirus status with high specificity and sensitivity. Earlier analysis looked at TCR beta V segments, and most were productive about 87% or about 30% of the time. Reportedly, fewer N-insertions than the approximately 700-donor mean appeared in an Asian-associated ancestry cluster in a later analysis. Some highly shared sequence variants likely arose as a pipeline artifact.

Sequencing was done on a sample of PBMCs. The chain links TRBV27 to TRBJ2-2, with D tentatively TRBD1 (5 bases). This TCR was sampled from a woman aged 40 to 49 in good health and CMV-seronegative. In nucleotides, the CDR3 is TGTGCCAGCAGTCCCAGGGTAGGGACCGGGGAGCTGTTTTTT. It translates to CASSPRVGTGELFF.